The clone carrying this TCR beta chain was detected ten times or more. Antigen unknown. Mismatch with germline at one junction end may stem from a read error. Read sequence stops 3 residues before the CDR3 end, and the germline J gene provides the missing end. Sequencing was performed with immunoSEQ multiplex PCR; in TCRdb, only in-frame clones are kept and a portion is missing. This sample comprises about 40,000 clones, none seen once only. These data originate in a study of T cell clonality in common variable immunodeficiency. The CDR3 covers 15 residues. Germline lookup yields CDR1 LGHNA and CDR2 YNFKEQ. Most patients and controls had Caucasian heritage. Study-level findings and limits: CVID subjects shared fewer TCRbeta clones than healthy controls did. Repertoire-complication correlations in CVID were limited by patient heterogeneity. TCRbeta clonality was increased in CVID versus healthy controls.

This clonotype originated in a person between 18 and 75 years old in good health. The source material was peripheral blood mononuclear cells. The gene calls are TRBV4-2 and TRBJ2-5; TRBD2 matches 7 bases. The CDR3 spells CASSQGEGYQETQYF. The CDR3 DNA, read in part, is TGCGCCAGCAGCCAAGGGGAGGGGTACCAAGAGACC.